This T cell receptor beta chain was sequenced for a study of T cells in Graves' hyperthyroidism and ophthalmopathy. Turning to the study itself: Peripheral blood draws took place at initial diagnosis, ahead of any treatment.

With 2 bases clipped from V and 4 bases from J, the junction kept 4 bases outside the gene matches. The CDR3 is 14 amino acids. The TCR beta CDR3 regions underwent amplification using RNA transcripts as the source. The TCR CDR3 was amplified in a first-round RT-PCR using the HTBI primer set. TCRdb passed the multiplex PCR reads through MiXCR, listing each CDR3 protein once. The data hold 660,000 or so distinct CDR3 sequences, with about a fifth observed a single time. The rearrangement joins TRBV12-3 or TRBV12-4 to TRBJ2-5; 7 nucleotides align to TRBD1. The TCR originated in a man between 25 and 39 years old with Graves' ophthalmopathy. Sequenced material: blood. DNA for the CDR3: TGTGCCAGCAGTTTACTGGACAGGAGAGAGACCCAGTACTTC. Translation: CASSLLDRRETQYF.